This T cell receptor (beta chain) was captured in a study of T cells after yellow fever vaccination. This clonotype was counted only a few times. The CDR3 is made up of 14 amino acids. V lost 2 bases, J lost 0 bases, and 8 bases lay in between. CDR1 and CDR2 from the germline V gene are SQVTM and ANQGSEA. In TCRdb, the 5' RACE reads were re-called with MiXCR into one record per CDR3 protein. This sample has roughly 340,000 distinct CDR3 sequences; 4% occur once, and the top ten carry 24%. The clonotype comes from a man aged 18 to 29 who received the YFV17D yellow fever vaccine. V and J are TRBV29-1 and TRBJ2-1; D is unclear. The sample here was PBMCs, taken 5 days after the yellow fever booster vaccination. The CDR3 sequence: CSVEKESSYNEQFF. In DNA, the CDR3 is TGCAGCGTTGAAAAGGAGAGCTCCTACAATGAGCAGTTCTTC.